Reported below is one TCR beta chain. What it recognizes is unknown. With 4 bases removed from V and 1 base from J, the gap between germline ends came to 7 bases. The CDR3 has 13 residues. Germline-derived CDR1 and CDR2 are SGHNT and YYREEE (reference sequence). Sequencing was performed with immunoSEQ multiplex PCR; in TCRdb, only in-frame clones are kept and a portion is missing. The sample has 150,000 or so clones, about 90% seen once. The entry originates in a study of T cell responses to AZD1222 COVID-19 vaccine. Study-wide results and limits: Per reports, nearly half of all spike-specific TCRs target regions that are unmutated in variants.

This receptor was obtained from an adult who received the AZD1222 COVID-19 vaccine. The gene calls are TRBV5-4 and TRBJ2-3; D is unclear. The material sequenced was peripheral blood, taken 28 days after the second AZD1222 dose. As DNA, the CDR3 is TGTGCCAGCAGCATCCAGGGCACAGATACGCAGTATTTT. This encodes CASSIQGTDTQYF.